Listed below are T cell receptor beta chains from one sample, sequenced in a study of cytomegalovirus exposure and HLA in healthy donors. Libraries were prepared by immunoSEQ multiplex PCR; TCRdb keeps only in-frame clonotypes and omits some of them. The sample consists of 55,000 to 70,000 clones, about 94% of them appearing once. The sequenced sample was PBMCs. The receptors originated from a man aged 18-30 years in good health and CMV-seronegative. Each CDR3 is given with its conserved first and last residue. Fields, in order: D gene, V gene, J gene, clone size, CDR3 protein, CDR3 DNA. A D gene is named only where the DNA matches it firmly. Where a row states a size, it is once, few, many or the class of an expanded clone; other rows omit it.

D gene: TRBD2; V gene: TRBV27; J gene: TRBJ2-2; clone size: -; CDR3 protein: CASSESTSGRNGELFF; CDR3 DNA: TGTGCCAGCAGTGAATCGACTAGCGGGAGAAACGGGGAGCTGTTTTTT
D gene: TRBD1; V gene: TRBV19; J gene: TRBJ2-6; clone size: -; CDR3 protein: CASSKRDRGPGANVLTF; CDR3 DNA: TGTGCCAGTAGTAAAAGGGACAGGGGGCCTGGGGCCAACGTCCTGACTTTC
D gene: -; V gene: TRBV28; J gene: TRBJ2-7; clone size: -; CDR3 protein: CASSLLGGYEQYF; CDR3 DNA: TGTGCCAGCAGTTTATTAGGAGGCTACGAGCAGTACTTC
D gene: -; V gene: TRBV11-2; J gene: TRBJ2-2; clone size: once; CDR3 protein: CASSLSTGELFF; CDR3 DNA: TGTGCCAGCAGCCTCTCCACCGGGGAGCTGTTTTTT
D gene: TRBD2; V gene: TRBV2; J gene: TRBJ2-7; clone size: -; CDR3 protein: CASTGGGHTRTYEQYF; CDR3 DNA: TGTGCCAGCACGGGAGGGGGACATACAAGGACCTACGAGCAGTACTTC
D gene: -; V gene: TRBV13; J gene: TRBJ2-1; clone size: once; CDR3 protein: CASRRDSYNEQFF; CDR3 DNA: TGTGCCAGCAGGAGAGACAGCTACAATGAGCAGTTCTTC
D gene: -; V gene: TRBV29-1; J gene: TRBJ1-5; clone size: -; CDR3 protein: CSVEGQVNQPQHF; CDR3 DNA: TGCAGCGTTGAAGGACAGGTTAATCAGCCCCAGCATTTT
D gene: TRBD2; V gene: TRBV7-2; J gene: TRBJ2-3; clone size: -; CDR3 protein: CASSLAPPLAGTDTQYF; CDR3 DNA: TGTGCCAGCAGCTTAGCCCCTCCTCTAGCGGGGACAGATACGCAGTATTTT
D gene: -; V gene: TRBV27; J gene: TRBJ1-5; clone size: -; CDR3 protein: CASSSLNGPQHF; CDR3 DNA: TGTGCCAGCAGTTCCCTAAACGGGCCCCAGCATTTT
D gene: -; V gene: TRBV27; J gene: TRBJ1-2; clone size: -; CDR3 protein: CASSPRGWVGYGYTF; CDR3 DNA: TGTGCCAGCAGTCCAAGGGGATGGGTAGGGTATGGCTACACCTTC
D gene: TRBD1; V gene: TRBV30; J gene: TRBJ2-2; clone size: once; CDR3 protein: CAWSGGRTGLTGELFF; CDR3 DNA: TGTGCCTGGAGTGGAGGGAGGACAGGGTTGACCGGGGAGCTGTTTTTT
D gene: -; V gene: TRBV10-3; J gene: TRBJ1-2; clone size: -; CDR3 protein: CAISEREGDGYTF; CDR3 DNA: TGTGCCATCAGTGAAAGGGAAGGGGATGGCTACACCTTC
D gene: -; V gene: TRBV28; J gene: TRBJ1-5; clone size: -; CDR3 protein: CASSYNRYSNQPQHF; CDR3 DNA: TGTGCCAGCAGTTACAACCGATATAGCAATCAGCCCCAGCATTTT
D gene: TRBD1; V gene: TRBV5-1; J gene: TRBJ2-3; clone size: -; CDR3 protein: CASSTGQGTDTQYF; CDR3 DNA: TGCGCCAGCAGCACGGGACAGGGCACAGATACGCAGTATTTT
D gene: -; V gene: TRBV27; J gene: TRBJ2-5; clone size: -; CDR3 protein: CASSFPPPGDSSLVQETQYF; CDR3 DNA: TGTGCCAGCAGTTTTCCCCCTCCGGGTGATTCGTCCCTAGTCCAAGAGACCCAGTACTTC
D gene: TRBD2; V gene: TRBV29-1; J gene: TRBJ2-2; clone size: -; CDR3 protein: CSTRLAGDFMDTGELFF; CDR3 DNA: TGCAGCACCCGACTAGCGGGAGATTTTATGGACACCGGGGAGCTGTTTTTT
D gene: -; V gene: TRBV5-6; J gene: TRBJ1-2; clone size: -; CDR3 protein: CASSLPGQIKGYTF; CDR3 DNA: TGTGCCAGCAGCTTGCCGGGACAAATAAAAGGCTACACCTTC
D gene: TRBD1; V gene: TRBV18; J gene: TRBJ1-5; clone size: once; CDR3 protein: CASSPDRDQPQHF; CDR3 DNA: TGTGCCAGCTCACCCGACAGGGATCAGCCCCAGCATTTT
D gene: -; V gene: TRBV11-2; J gene: TRBJ2-7; clone size: few; CDR3 protein: CASSLSQIYEQYF; CDR3 DNA: TGTGCCAGCAGCTTATCACAGATATACGAGCAGTACTTC
D gene: -; V gene: TRBV11-2; J gene: TRBJ1-1; clone size: once; CDR3 protein: CASSLLQGYTEAFF; CDR3 DNA: TGTGCCAGCAGCTTATTGCAGGGCTACACTGAAGCTTTCTTT
D gene: -; V gene: TRBV9; J gene: TRBJ2-1; clone size: -; CDR3 protein: CASSVTPAGEQFF; CDR3 DNA: TGTGCCAGCAGCGTAACCCCCGCGGGAGAGCAGTTCTTC
D gene: TRBD2; V gene: TRBV9; J gene: TRBJ2-1; clone size: -; CDR3 protein: CASSASGSSYNEQFF; CDR3 DNA: TGTGCCAGCAGCGCTAGCGGGAGCTCCTACAATGAGCAGTTCTTC
D gene: TRBD1; V gene: TRBV28; J gene: TRBJ2-2; clone size: -; CDR3 protein: CASNSDRGHTGELFF; CDR3 DNA: TGTGCCAGCAATTCCGACAGGGGGCACACCGGGGAGCTGTTTTTT
D gene: -; V gene: TRBV7-2; J gene: TRBJ1-1; clone size: once; CDR3 protein: CASSPTGYYTEAFF; CDR3 DNA: TGTGCCAGCAGCCCCACAGGATATTACACTGAAGCTTTCTTT
D gene: TRBD2; V gene: TRBV4-2; J gene: TRBJ2-3; clone size: -; CDR3 protein: CASSQGAGVADTQYF; CDR3 DNA: TGTGCCAGCAGCCAAGGAGCGGGAGTTGCAGATACGCAGTATTTT
D gene: -; V gene: TRBV19; J gene: TRBJ1-1; clone size: -; CDR3 protein: CASSYTFRGTEAFF; CDR3 DNA: TGTGCCAGTAGTTACACCTTTAGGGGTACTGAAGCTTTCTTT
D gene: -; V gene: TRBV19; J gene: TRBJ1-5; clone size: once; CDR3 protein: CASTTREAREQPQHF; CDR3 DNA: TGTGCCAGTACCACTCGAGAGGCTCGTGAACAGCCCCAGCATTTT